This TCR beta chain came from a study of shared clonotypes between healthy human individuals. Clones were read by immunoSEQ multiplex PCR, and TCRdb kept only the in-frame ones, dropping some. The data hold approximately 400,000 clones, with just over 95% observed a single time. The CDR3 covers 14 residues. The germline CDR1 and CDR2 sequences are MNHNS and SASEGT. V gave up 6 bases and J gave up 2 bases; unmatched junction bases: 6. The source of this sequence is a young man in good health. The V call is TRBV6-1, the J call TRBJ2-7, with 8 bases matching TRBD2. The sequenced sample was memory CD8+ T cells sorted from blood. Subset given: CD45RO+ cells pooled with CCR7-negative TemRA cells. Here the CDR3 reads CASSRGGTAYEQYF. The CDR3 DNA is TGTGCCAGCAGCCGGGGGGGAACGGCCTACGAGCAGTACTTC.